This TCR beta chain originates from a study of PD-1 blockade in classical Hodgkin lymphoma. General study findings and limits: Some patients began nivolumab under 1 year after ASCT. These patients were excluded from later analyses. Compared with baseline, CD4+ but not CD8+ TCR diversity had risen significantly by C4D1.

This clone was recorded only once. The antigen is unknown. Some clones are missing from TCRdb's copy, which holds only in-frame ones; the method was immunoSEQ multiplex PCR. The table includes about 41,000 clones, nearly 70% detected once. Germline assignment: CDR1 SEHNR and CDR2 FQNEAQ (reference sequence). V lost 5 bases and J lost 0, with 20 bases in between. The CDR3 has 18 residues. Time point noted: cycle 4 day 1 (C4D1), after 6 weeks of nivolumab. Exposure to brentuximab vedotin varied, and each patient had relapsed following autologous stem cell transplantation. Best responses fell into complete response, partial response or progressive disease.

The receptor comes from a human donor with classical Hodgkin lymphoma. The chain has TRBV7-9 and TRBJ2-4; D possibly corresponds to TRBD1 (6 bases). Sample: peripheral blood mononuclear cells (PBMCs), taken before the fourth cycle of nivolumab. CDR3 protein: CASSNTQGVGLAKNIQYF. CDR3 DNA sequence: TGTGCCAGCAGCAACACACAGGGCGTGGGGTTAGCCAAAAACATTCAGTACTTC.